These 13 T cell receptor beta chains share one sample of origin, sequenced in a study of identical twins. TCRdb re-called the 5' RACE reads with MiXCR, one entry per CDR3 protein. The sample consists of fewer than 450,000 distinct CDR3 sequences, approximately 9.1% of them appearing once. What was sequenced was naive T cells sorted from blood. All receptors derive from a woman in her forties or fifties in good health.

The rearrangement joins TRBV20-1 to TRBJ2-7; D perhaps matches TRBD1 (5 bases). Deletions cut 6 bases from V and 6 bases from J, with 9 bases between. Germline CDR1 reads DFQATT; CDR2 reads SNEGSKA (reference sequence). CDR3 size: 10 residues. CDR3 sequence reads: CSARRGEQYF. In DNA, the CDR3 is TGCAGTGCCAGAAGGGGCGAGCAGTACTTC.

This clonotype was counted a few times. The gene calls are TRBV4-1 and TRBJ2-3; D is ambiguous. Germline lookup yields CDR1 MGHRA and CDR2 YSYEKL. The CDR3 has 14 residues. V lost 4 bases and J lost 5, with 13 bases in between. The CDR3 region has the DNA TGCGCCAGCAGCCTATTACGAGGAAGAGATACGCAGTATTTT. This encodes CASSLLRGRDTQYF.

This clonotype was seen many times. This chain uses TRBV29-1 with TRBJ2-2; D is perhaps TRBD1 (6 bases). The CDR3 contains 15 residues. Trimming pared 7 bases from V and 6 bases from J, leaving 21 bases between. Germline CDR1 and CDR2: SQVTM and ANQGSEA. The CDR3 spells CSAQGGPGAAGELFF. In DNA form, the CDR3 reads TGCAGCGCCCAAGGTGGTCCAGGGGCCGCCGGGGAGCTGTTTTTT.

The gene calls are TRBV11-2 and TRBJ2-7; unclear D gene. The CDR3 spans 14 residues. The germline V gene encodes CDR1 SGHAT and CDR2 FQNNGV. Between the trimmed V and J ends, which lost 1 base and 2 bases, there was a span of 9 bases. The CDR3 is CASSLGGQPYEQYV. The CDR3 DNA is TGTGCCAGCAGCTTAGGTGGCCAGCCCTACGAGCAGTACGTC.

This clonotype occurred a few times. J is TRBJ2-2 and V is TRBV6-1; 7 nucleotides match TRBD2. Trimming took 4 bases from V and 4 from J; bases not matched to a gene: 3. The CDR3 totals 14 residues. In germline, CDR1 is MNHNS, CDR2 SASEGT. The CDR3 reads CASSAVAGTGELFF. CDR3 DNA sequence: TGTGCCAGCAGTGCAGTAGCGGGCACCGGGGAGCTGTTTTTT.

V usage is TRBV11-1 and J usage is TRBJ2-1; D is perhaps TRBD2 (6 bases). CDR3 length equals 15 residues. CDR1 SGHAT and CDR2 FQDESV come from the germline V gene (reference sequence). The V end lost 2 bases, the J end lost 5 bases, and 13 bases lay between the germline ends. CDR3 amino acids: CASSLWAGNNNEQFF. The CDR3 DNA follows: TGTGCCAGCAGCTTATGGGCGGGAAACAACAATGAGCAGTTCTTC.

This clonotype was observed a handful of times. The chain combines TRBV20-1 with TRBJ2-3; no definite D call. The germline V and J ends were trimmed by 2 bases and 0 bases, with 6 bases remaining between them. CDR1 and CDR2 (germline): DFQATT, SNEGSKA (reference sequence). This CDR3 comprises 13 residues. The CDR3 here is CSARPVSTDTQYF. The DNA for the CDR3 is TGCAGTGCTAGACCCGTAAGCACAGATACGCAGTATTTT.

This clonotype was observed a few times. The chain employs TRBV29-1 and TRBJ2-3, with D possibly matching TRBD2 (6 bases). The germline gives CDR1 SQVTM, CDR2 ANQGSEA. The germline V and J ends were trimmed by 0 bases and 2 bases, with 9 bases remaining between them. The CDR3 totals 14 residues. In DNA, the CDR3 is TGCAGCGTTGAAGAGGGACTTATCACAGATACGCAGTATTTT. Protein: CSVEEGLITDTQYF.

This clonotype was seen a handful of times. V gene TRBV6-5 combines with J gene TRBJ2-5, with D maybe TRBD1 (5 bases). V was trimmed by 4 bases and J by 5 bases, leaving 17 bases between them. Germline CDR1 and CDR2: MNHEY and SVGAGI. The CDR3 length is 15 residues. The chain's CDR3 is CASSFSRVPRETQYF. The CDR3 bases are TGTGCCAGCAGTTTCTCCAGGGTCCCGAGGGAGACCCAGTACTTC.

The table lists this clonotype with a few counts. V is TRBV4-1 and J is TRBJ1-4, with D uncertain. The CDR3 sequence is 16 residues long. Deletions cut 1 base from V and 4 bases from J, with 13 bases between. CDR1 is MGHRA, CDR2 YSYEKL, per germline. The CDR3 protein is CASSQVEALHNEKLFF. CDR3 sequence (DNA): TGCGCCAGCAGCCAAGTGGAGGCCTTACATAATGAAAAACTGTTTTTT.

This clonotype was found a few times. This sequence joins TRBV10-3 and TRBJ2-1; 11 bases map to TRBD2. The CDR3 is 14 amino acids. V lost 6 bases and J lost 8; bases outside the gene matches: 6. The germline V gene has CDR1 ENHRY and CDR2 SYGVKD. The CDR3 is CAISGTSGGDEQFF. Here the CDR3 DNA reads TGTGCCATCAGCGGGACTAGCGGCGGGGATGAGCAGTTCTTC.

The table lists this clonotype with a few counts. The chain couples TRBV2 to TRBJ1-4, with D perhaps matching TRBD1 (5 bases). Germline assignment: CDR1 SNHLY and CDR2 FYNNEI. The germline V and J ends were trimmed by 7 bases and 6 bases, with 15 bases remaining between them. The CDR3 has 14 residues. CDR3 in amino acids: CASTGGGQDEKLFF. CDR3 nucleotide sequence: TGTGCCAGCACCGGGGGAGGTCAGGATGAAAAACTGTTTTTT.

This clonotype came up a few times. The chain recombines TRBV7-9 with TRBJ2-7; tentatively, D is TRBD2 (6 bases). With 5 bases removed from V and 5 bases from J, the gap between germline ends came to 16 bases. The CDR3 covers 14 residues. The germline V gene encodes CDR1 SEHNR and CDR2 FQNEAQ (reference sequence). DNA of the CDR3: TGTGCCAGCAGCCCCGGGACTGGGCGCGACGAGCAGTACTTC. Its translation is CASSPGTGRDEQYF.